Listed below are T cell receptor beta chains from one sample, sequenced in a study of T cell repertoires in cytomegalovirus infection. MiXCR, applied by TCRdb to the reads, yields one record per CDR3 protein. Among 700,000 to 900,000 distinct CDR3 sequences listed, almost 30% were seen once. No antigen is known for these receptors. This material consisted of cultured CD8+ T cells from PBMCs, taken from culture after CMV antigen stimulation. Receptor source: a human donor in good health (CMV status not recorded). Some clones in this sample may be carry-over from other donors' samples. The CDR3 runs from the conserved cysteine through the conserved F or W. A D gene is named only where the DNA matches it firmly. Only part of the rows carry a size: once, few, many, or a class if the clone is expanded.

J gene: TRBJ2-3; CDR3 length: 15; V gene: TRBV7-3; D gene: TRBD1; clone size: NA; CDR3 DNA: TGTGCCAGCAGCATCCGGGACAGACCCACAGATACGCAGTATTTT; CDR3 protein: CASSIRDRPTDTQYF
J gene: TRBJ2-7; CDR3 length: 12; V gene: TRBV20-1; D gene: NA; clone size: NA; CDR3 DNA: TGCAGTGCTGACAGAGAACGCTACGAGCAGTACTTC; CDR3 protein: CSADRERYEQYF
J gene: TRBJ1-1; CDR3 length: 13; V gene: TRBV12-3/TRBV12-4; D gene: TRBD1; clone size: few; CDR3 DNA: TGTGCCAGCACCCCGGACAGGGTATCTGAAGCTTTCTTT; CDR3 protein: CASTPDRVSEAFF
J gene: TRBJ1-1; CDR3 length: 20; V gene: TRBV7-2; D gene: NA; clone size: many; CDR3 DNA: TGTGCCAGCAGCCCGATGTTGCCAAACGGAAGAGCCATGGTGAACACTGAAGCTTTCTTT; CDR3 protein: CASSPMLPNGRAMVNTEAFF
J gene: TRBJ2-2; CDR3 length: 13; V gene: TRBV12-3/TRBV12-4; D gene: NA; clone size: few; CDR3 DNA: TGTGCCAGCAGTTGGTCGAGTTCCGGGGAGCTGTTTTTT; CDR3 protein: CASSWSSSGELFF
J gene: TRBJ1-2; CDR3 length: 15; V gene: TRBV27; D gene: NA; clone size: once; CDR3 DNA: TGTGCCAGCAGTTCCCCCCGGGAAAGCTTCTATGGCTACACCTTC; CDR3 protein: CASSSPRESFYGYTF
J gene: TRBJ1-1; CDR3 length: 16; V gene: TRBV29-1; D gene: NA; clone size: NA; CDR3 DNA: TGCAGCGCCAATCCCCGGGGCATAATAGGGAACACTGAAGCTTTCTTT; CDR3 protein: CSANPRGIIGNTEAFF
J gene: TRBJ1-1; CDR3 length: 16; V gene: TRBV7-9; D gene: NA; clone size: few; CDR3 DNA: TGTGCCAGCAGCCCGCGGGGCGGGTCGCTGATGGCTGAAGCTTTCTTT; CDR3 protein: CASSPRGGSLMAEAFF
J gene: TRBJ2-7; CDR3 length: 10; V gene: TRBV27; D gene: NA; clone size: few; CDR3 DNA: TGTGCCAGCGGAAACTACGAGCAGTACTTC; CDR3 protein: CASGNYEQYF
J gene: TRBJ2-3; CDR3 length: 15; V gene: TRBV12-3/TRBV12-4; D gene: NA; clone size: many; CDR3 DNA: TGTGCCAGCAGTGTAATGGCGGCAAGCACAGATACGCAGTATTTT; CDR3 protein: CASSVMAASTDTQYF
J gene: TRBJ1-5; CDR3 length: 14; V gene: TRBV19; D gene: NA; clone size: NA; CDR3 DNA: TGTGCCAGTAGTATAGGGGCAGGAACTCAGCCCCAGCATTTT; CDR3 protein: CASSIGAGTQPQHF
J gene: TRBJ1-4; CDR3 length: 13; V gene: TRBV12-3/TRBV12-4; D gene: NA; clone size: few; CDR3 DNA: TGTGCCAGCAGCATGCTCCCGGATGAAAAACTGTTTTTT; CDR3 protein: CASSMLPDEKLFF
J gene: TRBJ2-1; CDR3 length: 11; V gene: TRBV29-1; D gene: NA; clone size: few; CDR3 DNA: TGCAGCGTTGGACCGGGGGATGAGCAGTTCTTC; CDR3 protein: CSVGPGDEQFF
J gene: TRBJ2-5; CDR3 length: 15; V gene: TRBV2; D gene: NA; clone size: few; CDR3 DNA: TGTGCCAGCAGACAGAATGCTGTAGGGAGAGAGACCCAGTACTTC; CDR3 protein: CASRQNAVGRETQYF
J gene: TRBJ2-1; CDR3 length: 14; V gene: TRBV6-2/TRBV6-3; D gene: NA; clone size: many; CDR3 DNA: TGTGCCAGCAGTTATGACGGGTGGGTGGAGGAGCAGTTCTTC; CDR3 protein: CASSYDGWVEEQFF
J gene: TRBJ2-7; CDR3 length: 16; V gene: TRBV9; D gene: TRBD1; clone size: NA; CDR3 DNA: TGTGCCAGCAGTCCCGACCGGGACAGACTCAACTACGAGCAGTACTTC; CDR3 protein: CASSPDRDRLNYEQYF
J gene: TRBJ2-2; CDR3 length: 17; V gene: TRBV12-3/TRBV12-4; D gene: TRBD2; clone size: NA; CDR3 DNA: TGTGCCAGCGGTTTCCGATCGGGGGGGCCGGACACCGGGGAGCTGTTTTTT; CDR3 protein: CASGFRSGGPDTGELFF
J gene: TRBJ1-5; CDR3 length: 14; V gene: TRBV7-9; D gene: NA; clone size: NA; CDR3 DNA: TGTGCCAGCAGCGCCGGACACCTCAATCAGCCCCAGCATTTT; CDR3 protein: CASSAGHLNQPQHF
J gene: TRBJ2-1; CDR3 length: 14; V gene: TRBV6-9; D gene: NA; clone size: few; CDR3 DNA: TGTGCCAGCAGTTCAGGACATCAAGCATGGGAGCAGTTCTTC; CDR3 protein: CASSSGHQAWEQFF
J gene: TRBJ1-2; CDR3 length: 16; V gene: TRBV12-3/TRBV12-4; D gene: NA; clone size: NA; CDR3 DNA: TGTGCCAGCAGCTCCTCGACAGAAGGAACTAACTATGGCTACACCTTC; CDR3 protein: CASSSSTEGTNYGYTF
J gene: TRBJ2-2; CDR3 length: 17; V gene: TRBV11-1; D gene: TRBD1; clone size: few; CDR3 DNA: TGTGCCAGCAGCTTAGGGTCGGGACAGGAGTACACCGGGGAGCTGTTTTTT; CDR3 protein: CASSLGSGQEYTGELFF
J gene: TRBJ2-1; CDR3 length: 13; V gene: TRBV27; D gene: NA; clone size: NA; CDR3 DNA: TGTGCCAGCAGTTTTGACAGGTTTAATGAGCAGTTGTTC; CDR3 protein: CASSFDRFNEQLF
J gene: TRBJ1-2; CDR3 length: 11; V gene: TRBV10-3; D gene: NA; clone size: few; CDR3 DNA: TGTGCCATCAGGGTTCTCCATGGCTACACCTTC; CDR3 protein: CAIRVLHGYTF
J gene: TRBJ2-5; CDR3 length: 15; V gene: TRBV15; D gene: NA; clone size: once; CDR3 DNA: TGTGCCACCAGCAGAGAGGGGCGGATCCAAGAGACCCAGTACTTC; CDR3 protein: CATSREGRIQETQYF
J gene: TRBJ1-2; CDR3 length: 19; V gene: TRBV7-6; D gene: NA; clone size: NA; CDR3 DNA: TGTGCCTGCAGCTTAGGGGACGGGCGCAATCTTGAAGGGGACTATGGCTACACCTTC; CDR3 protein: CACSLGDGRNLEGDYGYTF
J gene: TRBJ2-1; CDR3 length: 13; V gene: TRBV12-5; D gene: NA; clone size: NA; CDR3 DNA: TGTGCTAGTGGACAATGGGGCGGGATTGAGCAGTTCTTC; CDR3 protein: CASGQWGGIEQFF
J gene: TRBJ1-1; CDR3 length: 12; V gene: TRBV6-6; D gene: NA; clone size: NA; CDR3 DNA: TGTGCCAGCATATATGGGGGAACTGAAGCTTTCTTT; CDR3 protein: CASIYGGTEAFF
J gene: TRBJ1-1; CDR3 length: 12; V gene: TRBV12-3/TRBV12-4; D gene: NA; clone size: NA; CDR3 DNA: TGTGCCAGCAGGGGGGGGCGGAATGAAGCTTTCTTT; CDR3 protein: CASRGGRNEAFF
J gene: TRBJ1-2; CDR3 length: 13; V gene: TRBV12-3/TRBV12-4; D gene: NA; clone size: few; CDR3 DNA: TGTGCCAGCAGGGTGACAGTTTTTGAAGGCTACACCTTC; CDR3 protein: CASRVTVFEGYTF
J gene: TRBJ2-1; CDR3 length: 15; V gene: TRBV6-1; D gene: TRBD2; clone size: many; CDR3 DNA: TGTGCCAGCATCCCCCTAGCGGGGGAATTTTATGAGCAGTTCTTC; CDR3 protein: CASIPLAGEFYEQFF
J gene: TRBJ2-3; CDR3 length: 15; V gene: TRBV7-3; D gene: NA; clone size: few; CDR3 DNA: TGTGCCAGCAGCTTGATGGGGAATCCCACAGATACGCAGTATTTT; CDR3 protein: CASSLMGNPTDTQYF
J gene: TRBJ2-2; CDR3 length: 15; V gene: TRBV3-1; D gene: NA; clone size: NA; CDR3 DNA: TGTGCCAGCAGCCAACAGGAGGTTTGGACCGGGGAGCTGTTTTTT; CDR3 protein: CASSQQEVWTGELFF
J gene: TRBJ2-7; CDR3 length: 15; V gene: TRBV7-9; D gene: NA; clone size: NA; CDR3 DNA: TGTGCCAGCAGCTTAAGTTATGGGGTTCCCTACGAGCAGTACTTC; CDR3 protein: CASSLSYGVPYEQYF
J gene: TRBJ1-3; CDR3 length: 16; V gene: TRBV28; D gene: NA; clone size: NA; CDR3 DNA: TGTGCCAGCAGAGTTTTAGTAACGGGAATAGATAACACCATATATTTT; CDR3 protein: CASRVLVTGIDNTIYF
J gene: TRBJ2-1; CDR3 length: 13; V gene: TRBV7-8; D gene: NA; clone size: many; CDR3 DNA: TGTGCCAGCAGCTTAAGGGGGGCCAATGAGCAGTTCTTC; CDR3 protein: CASSLRGANEQFF
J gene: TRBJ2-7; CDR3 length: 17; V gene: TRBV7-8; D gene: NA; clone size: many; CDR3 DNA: TGTGCCAGCAGCTTAGTGGCGGGACCGAAACCCTCCTACGAGCAGTACTTC; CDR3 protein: CASSLVAGPKPSYEQYF
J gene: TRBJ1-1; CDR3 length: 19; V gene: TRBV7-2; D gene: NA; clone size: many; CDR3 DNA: TGTGCCAGCAGCTTATCGGATGTAGGACCCAGGGCCATGAACACTGAAGCTTTCTTT; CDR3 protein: CASSLSDVGPRAMNTEAFF
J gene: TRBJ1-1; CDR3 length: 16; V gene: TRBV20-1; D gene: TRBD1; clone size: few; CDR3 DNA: TGCAGTGCTCCCCAGGACAGGGGCCTTTGGGAGACTGAAGCTTTCTTT; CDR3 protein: CSAPQDRGLWETEAFF
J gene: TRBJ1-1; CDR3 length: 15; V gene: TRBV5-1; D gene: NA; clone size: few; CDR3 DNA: TGCGCCAGCAGCTCGGAATTTACAGCGAACACTGAAGCTTTCTTT; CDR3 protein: CASSSEFTANTEAFF
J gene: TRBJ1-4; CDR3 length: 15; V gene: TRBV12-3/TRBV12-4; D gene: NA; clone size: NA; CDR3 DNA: TGTGCCAGCAGTTTAAGTAGTAGGGATAATGAAAAACTGTTTTTT; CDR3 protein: CASSLSSRDNEKLFF
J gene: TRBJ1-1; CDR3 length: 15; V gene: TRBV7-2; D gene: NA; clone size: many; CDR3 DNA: TGTGCCAGCAGCTTACGTGGGGAGATGAACACTGAAGCTTTCTTT; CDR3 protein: CASSLRGEMNTEAFF
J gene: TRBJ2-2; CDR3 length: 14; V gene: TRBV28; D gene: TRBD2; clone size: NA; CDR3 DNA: TGTGCCAGCAGTATCGCGGGGGGCACCGGGGAGCTGTTTTTT; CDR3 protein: CASSIAGGTGELFF
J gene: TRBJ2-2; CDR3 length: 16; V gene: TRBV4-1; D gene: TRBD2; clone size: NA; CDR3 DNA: TGCGCCAGCAGCCAACGACTAGCGGGGGGAGACGGGGAGCTGTTTTTT; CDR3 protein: CASSQRLAGGDGELFF
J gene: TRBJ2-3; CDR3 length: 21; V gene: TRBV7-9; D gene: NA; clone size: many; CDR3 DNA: TGTGCCAGCAGCCCCTGGCTGGACTCACCCCACCTGACAGTTAGCACAGATACGCAGTATTTT; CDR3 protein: CASSPWLDSPHLTVSTDTQYF
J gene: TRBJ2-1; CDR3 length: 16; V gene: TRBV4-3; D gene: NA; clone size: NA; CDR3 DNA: TGCGCCAGCAGCCACGGACCTTCGGAACAGGACAATGAGCAGTTCTTC; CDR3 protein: CASSHGPSEQDNEQFF
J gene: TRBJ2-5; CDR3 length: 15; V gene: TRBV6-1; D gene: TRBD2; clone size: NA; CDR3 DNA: TGTGCCAGCCGACTAGAGCGGGGGATCAGCGAGACCCAGTACTTC; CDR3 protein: CASRLERGISETQYF
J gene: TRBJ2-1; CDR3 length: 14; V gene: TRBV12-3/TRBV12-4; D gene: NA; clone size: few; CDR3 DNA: TGTGCCAGCAGGCACAGGGACTTGCCGGATGAGCAGTTCTTC; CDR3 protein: CASRHRDLPDEQFF
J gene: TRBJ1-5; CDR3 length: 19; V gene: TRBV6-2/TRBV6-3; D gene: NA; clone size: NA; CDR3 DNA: TGTGCCAGCAGTTACTTCCCAGAAACAGGGCTGTTAGGCAATCAGCCCCAGCATTTT; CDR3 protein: CASSYFPETGLLGNQPQHF
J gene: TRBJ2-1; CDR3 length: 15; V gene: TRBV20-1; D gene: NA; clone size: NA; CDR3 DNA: TGCAGTGCTAGAGATACGGGCGGCCTTTACAATGAGCAGTTCTTC; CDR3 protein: CSARDTGGLYNEQFF
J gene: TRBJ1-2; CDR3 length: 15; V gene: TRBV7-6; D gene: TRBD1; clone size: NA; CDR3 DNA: TGTGCCAGCAGCCCGCGGGGGGGACAGGGAGCTGGCTACACCTTC; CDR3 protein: CASSPRGGQGAGYTF
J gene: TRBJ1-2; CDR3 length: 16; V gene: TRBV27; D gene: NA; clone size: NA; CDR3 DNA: TGTGCCAGCAGTTTAAAGAGAGGGGGGGGAAGTGTTGGCTACACCTTC; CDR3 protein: CASSLKRGGGSVGYTF